The T cell receptor beta chain under discussion was sequenced for a study of sequential checkpoint blockade in melanoma. This clone was picked up a small number of times. The CDR3 extends over 15 amino acids. Germline CDR1 is SQVTM and CDR2 is ANQGSEA. Trimming pared 3 bases from V and 5 bases from J, leaving 16 bases between. Treatment defined: randomized to nivolumab then ipilimumab (arm A) or the reverse (arm B). The protocol was immunoSEQ multiplex PCR, while the TCRdb copy is restricted to in-frame clones and leaves out a portion. The sample records some 5,400 clones, around 21% being singletons.

The clonotype comes from a human donor with melanoma. The specimen comprised tumor tissue (inferred from file names), sampled from a patient given nivolumab and ipilimumab in sequence. The V and J genes are TRBV29-1 and TRBJ2-2, with D perhaps TRBD2 (6 bases). The CDR3 loop reads CSVDFAGSGTGELFF. As DNA, the CDR3 is TGCAGCGTTGATTTTGCCGGGAGCGGGACCGGGGAGCTGTTTTTT.